The clone carrying this T cell receptor beta chain has ten or more counts. The data originate from a study of blood T cells in healthy people across ages. A second PCR, run for about 6 to 11 cycles, used a sample-barcoded 5' primer plus a J-beta primer mix. TCRdb re-analysed the 5' RACE reads in MiXCR, keeping a single row per CDR3 protein. The sample includes 1.5 million to 2 million distinct CDR3 sequences, about 30% of them seen just once. CDR1 and CDR2 from the germline V gene are SQVTM and ANQGSEA. Trimming took 7 bases from V and 5 from J; bases not matched to a gene: 6. The CDR3 runs 12 residues.

Source material: blood. The chain combines TRBV29-1 with TRBJ2-5; TRBD1 agrees at 8 bases. The sequence came from a woman aged 25 to 39 in good health. CDR3 nucleotide sequence: TGCAGCGCGGACAGGGTTGAGGAGACCCAGTACTTC. Its protein product is CSADRVEETQYF.